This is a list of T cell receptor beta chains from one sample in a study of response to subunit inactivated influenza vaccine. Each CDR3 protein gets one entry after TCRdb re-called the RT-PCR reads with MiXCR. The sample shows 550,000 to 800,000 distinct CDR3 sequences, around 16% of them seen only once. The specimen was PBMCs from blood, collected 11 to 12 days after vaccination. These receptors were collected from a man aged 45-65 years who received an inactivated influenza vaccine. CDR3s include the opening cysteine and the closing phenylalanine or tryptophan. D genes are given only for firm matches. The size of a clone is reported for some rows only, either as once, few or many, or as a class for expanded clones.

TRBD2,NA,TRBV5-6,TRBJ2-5,TGTGCCAGCAGCTTGGCACTAGCGGGAGAAGAGACCCAGTACTTC,CASSLALAGEETQYF
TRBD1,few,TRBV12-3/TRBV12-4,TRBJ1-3,TGTGCCAGCAGTTATACAGGGGTCTCTGGAAACACCATATATTTT,CASSYTGVSGNTIYF
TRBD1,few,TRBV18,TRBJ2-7,TGTGCCAGCTCACCAGGCCCAGGGGGCAAATACGAGCAGTACTTC,CASSPGPGGKYEQYF
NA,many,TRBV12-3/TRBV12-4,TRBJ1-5,TGTGCCAGCAGTTTTAGACCCAGGGGCAATCAGCCCCAGCATTTT,CASSFRPRGNQPQHF
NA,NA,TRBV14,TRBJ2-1,TGTGCCAGCAGCCCCCCGGGGGGCCGATCCTACAATGAGCAGTTCTTC,CASSPPGGRSYNEQFF
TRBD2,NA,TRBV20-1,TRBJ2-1,TGCAGTGCTAGTGGACTAGCGGGAGACGTTCGGCGTGAGCAGTTCTTC,CSASGLAGDVRREQFF
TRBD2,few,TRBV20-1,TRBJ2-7,TGCAGTGCTAGAGATCTAGCGGGAGTCGCCTACGAGCAGTACTTC,CSARDLAGVAYEQYF
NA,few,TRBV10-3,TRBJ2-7,TGTGCCATCACAGGGCTCGCTAACGGCGAGCAGTACTTC,CAITGLANGEQYF
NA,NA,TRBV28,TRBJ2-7,TGTGCCAGCAGAAAAACAGGGATTTACGAGCAGTACTTC,CASRKTGIYEQYF
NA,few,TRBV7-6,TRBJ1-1,TGTGCCAGCAGCCCAGGGGAAATGAACACTGAAGCTTTCTTT,CASSPGEMNTEAFF
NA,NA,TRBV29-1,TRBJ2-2,TGCAGCGTAGGACGTACGAACACCGGGGAGCTGTTTTTT,CSVGRTNTGELFF
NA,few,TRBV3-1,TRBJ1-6,TGTGCCAGCAGCGCGACATGGACGGCCTATAATTCACCCCTCCACTTT,CASSATWTAYNSPLHF